This entry lists 29 T cell receptor beta chains sequenced from one sample in a study of T cell responses to AZD1222 COVID-19 vaccine. Sequencing used immunoSEQ multiplex PCR; TCRdb keeps in-frame clones, though not all of them. Of about 110,000 clones in the sample, around 80% were seen once. The material sequenced was peripheral blood, taken on day 0 of AZD1222 vaccination. These receptors originate from an adult in good health.

This clone is a singleton in its sample. The chain combines TRBV11-2 with TRBJ2-5; 7 bases align to TRBD2. V shed 1 base, J shed 4 bases, and the junction held 3 bases outside the gene matches. The germline CDR1 and CDR2 sequences are SGHAT and FQNNGV. This CDR3 comprises 14 residues. Here the CDR3 DNA reads TGTGCCAGCAGCTTAGGCAGCGGGACAGAGACCCAGTACTTC. Amino acids: CASSLGSGTETQYF. Full variable domain (outside the CDR3, taken from reference TRBV11-2 and TRBJ2-5): EAGVAQSPRYKIIEKRQSVAFWCNPISGHATLYWYQQILGQGPKLLIQFQNNGVVDDSQLPKDRFSAERLKGVDSTLKIQPAKLEDSAVYLCASSLGSGTETQYFGPGTRLLVL.

The gene calls are TRBV3-1 (or the pseudogene TRBV3-2) and TRBJ1-1, with 9 bases identical to TRBD1. The V segment lost 3 bases and the J segment 5 bases; nucleotides outside the gene matches: 10. There are 16 residues in the CDR3. Germline assignment: CDR1 LGHDT and CDR2 YNNKEL (reference sequence). The CDR3 region is CASSHRQGVGGTEAFF. CDR3 nucleotide sequence: TGTGCCAGCAGCCACCGACAGGGGGTAGGGGGGACTGAAGCTTTCTTT.

The genes are TRBV5-4 and TRBJ1-2; a possible D gene is TRBD1 (5 bases). CDR3 length equals 14 residues. Trimming removed 0 bases at V and 8 bases at J, with 14 bases between. Germline-derived CDR1 and CDR2 are SGHNT and YYREEE (reference sequence). CDR3: CASSLDRTRGGYTF. In DNA form, the CDR3 reads TGTGCCAGCAGCTTGGACAGGACACGGGGAGGCTACACCTTC.

The rearrangement links TRBV6-2 or TRBV6-3 to TRBJ2-7; no clear D gene. This CDR3 is 13 amino acids long. V lost 2 bases, J lost 6 bases, and 11 bases lay in between. Per germline, CDR1 MNHEY and CDR2 SVGEGT. CDR3 sequence reads: CASSYENAGEQYF. The CDR3 coding sequence is TGTGCCAGCAGTTACGAGAACGCAGGCGAGCAGTACTTC.

The chain is built from TRBV19 and TRBJ1-5, with 9 nucleotides matching TRBD1. CDR1 and CDR2 (germline): LNHDA, SQIVND (reference sequence). Losses at the gene ends were 3 bases for V and 6 bases for J; bases not matched to a gene: 6. This CDR3 is built from 15 residues. The CDR3 DNA is TGTGCCAGTAGTATCGGGACAGGGCGACGTCAGCCCCAGCATTTT. Its translation: CASSIGTGRRQPQHF. The full variable domain, with the rest looked up from reference TRBV19 and TRBJ1-5, is DGGITQSPKYLFRKEGQNVTLSCEQNLNHDAMYWYRQDPGQGLRLIYYSQIVNDFQKGDIAEGYSVSREKKESFPLTVTSAQKNPTAFYLCASSIGTGRRQPQHFGDGTRLSIL.

This rearrangement joins TRBV5-1 to TRBJ2-7; tentatively, D is TRBD2 (5 bases). CDR1 and CDR2 from the germline V gene are SGHRS and YFSETQ. V lost 1 base, J lost 6 bases, and 17 bases lay in between. The CDR3 is 15 amino acids. The CDR3 sequence is CASSLTRPLQPEQYF. The CDR3 DNA reads TGCGCCAGCAGCTTGACTAGACCCCTGCAACCCGAGCAGTACTTC. Looking up the rest from reference TRBV5-1 and TRBJ2-7 gives the full variable domain: KAGVTQTPRYLIKTRGQQVTLSCSPISGHRSVSWYQQTPGQGLQFLFEYFSETQRNKGNFPGRFSGRQFSNSRSEMNVSTLELGDSALYLCASSLTRPLQPEQYFGPGTRLTVT.

This clone was seen just once. The CDR3 DNA sequence: TGCAGCGTTGAAGATCGGGGACTCACTGAAGCTTTCTTT. It translates to CSVEDRGLTEAFF. The chain links TRBV29-1 to TRBJ1-1; D perhaps matches TRBD1 (5 bases). V was shortened by 0 bases and J by 4 bases, with 9 bases between the two germline ends. Looked up from germline, CDR1 is SQVTM and CDR2 is ANQGSEA. There are 13 residues in the CDR3.

This clone has only a few counts. The chain combines TRBV19 with TRBJ1-1, with TRBD1 identical over 8 bases. Germline CDR1 reads LNHDA; CDR2 reads SQIVND (reference sequence). The CDR3 spans 14 residues. V was pared by 5 bases and J by 3 bases, with 5 bases of the junction left unmatched. Written as DNA, the CDR3 is TGTGCCAGTAGTGTGGGACAGGACTACACTGAAGCTTTCTTT. This sequence encodes CASSVGQDYTEAFF.

The chain combines TRBV18 with TRBJ2-5; unclear D gene. Trimming removed 2 bases from V and 2 bases from J, with 9 bases in between. CDR3 size: 14 residues. The germline gives CDR1 KGHSH, CDR2 LQKENI. The CDR3 here is CASSPGISQETQYF. Here the CDR3 DNA reads TGTGCCAGCTCACCAGGTATAAGTCAAGAGACCCAGTACTTC.

This clone has just one count. The chain uses TRBV1 and TRBJ2-7; TRBD2, the table's D call, was not compared with the DNA. TRBV1 is a pseudogene locus. The CDR3 sequence is 15 residues long. CDR3 region: CTSSPWGRVSEEQYF. CDR3 DNA: TGCACCAGCAGCCCTTGGGGGAGGGTCTCTGAGGAGCAGTACTTC.

CDR3 sequence: CASSSRRGRGAHEQYF. CDR3 DNA: TGTGCCAGCAGCTCTCGCAGGGGTAGGGGCGCCCACGAGCAGTACTTC. The V and J genes are TRBV11-2 and TRBJ2-7, with a possible D match to TRBD1 (6 bases). Trimming shortened V by 4 bases and J by 5 bases, and 21 bases separated the two germline ends. Germline lookup yields CDR1 SGHAT and CDR2 FQNNGV. This CDR3 contains 16 residues. The full variable domain, with the rest looked up from reference TRBV11-2 and TRBJ2-7, is EAGVAQSPRYKIIEKRQSVAFWCNPISGHATLYWYQQILGQGPKLLIQFQNNGVVDDSQLPKDRFSAERLKGVDSTLKIQPAKLEDSAVYLCASSSRRGRGAHEQYFGPGTRLTVT.

This clone was counted a single time. The gene calls are TRBV23-1 and TRBJ1-1, with D tentatively TRBD1 (6 bases). TRBV23-1 is noted as an ORF with a role that remains uncertain. This CDR3 is 18 amino acids long. Trimming removed 0 bases at V and 3 bases at J, with 20 bases between. CDR3 in DNA: TGCGCCAGCAGTCAATCGTCGGGGGCGCGATGCTCGTACACTGAAGCTTTCTTT. It encodes CASSQSSGARCSYTEAFF.

The chain employs TRBV7-7 and TRBJ1-1, with TRBD1 matching 7 bases. The germline gives CDR1 SSHAT, CDR2 FNYEAQ (reference sequence). V trimming: 10 bases; J trimming: 1 base; junction bases outside the gene matches: 6. This CDR3 has 13 residues. CDR3 nucleotide sequence: TGTGCCACCCAGGACAGGTCGAACACTGAAGCTTTCTTT. It encodes CATQDRSNTEAFF.

The CDR3, as DNA: TGTGCCTGGAGCCCCTGGGGAGGAGATACGGCTTTCTTT. Translated: CAWSPWGGDTAFF. The chain carries TRBV30 and TRBJ1-1; no clear D. Looked up from germline, CDR1 is GTSNPN and CDR2 is SVGIG (reference sequence). The V gene lost 3 bases and the J gene lost 11 bases, with 19 bases spanning the gap. The CDR3 extends over 13 amino acids.

The chain couples TRBV5-1 to TRBJ1-2, with 7 bases aligning to TRBD1. Trimming removed 5 bases from V and 1 base from J; junction bases left unmatched: 8. CDR1 SGHRS and CDR2 YFSETQ come from the germline V gene. The CDR3 extends over 15 amino acids. CDR3 DNA sequence: TGCGCCAGCAGACCAGGGGGGTCGCGTAACTATGGCTACACCTTC. Its protein is CASRPGGSRNYGYTF.

The chain combines TRBV5-6 with TRBJ1-1, with 8 bases fitting TRBD1. Germline assignment: CDR1 SGHDT and CDR2 YYEEEE. V dropped 3 bases and J dropped 1; count of bases not matched to a gene: 2. The CDR3 is 14 amino acids. The CDR3 reads CASSWTGRNTEAFF. The CDR3 nucleotides are TGTGCCAGCAGCTGGACAGGGAGGAACACTGAAGCTTTCTTT.

The chain carries TRBV11-2 and TRBJ2-7; no reliable D call. The CDR3 totals 14 residues. V was clipped by 1 base and J by 2 bases, with 9 bases between them. Germline V gene sequence: CDR1 SGHAT, CDR2 FQNNGV. The CDR3 loop is CASSLGPATYEQYF. CDR3 nucleotide sequence: TGTGCCAGCAGCTTAGGGCCAGCCACCTACGAGCAGTACTTC. The complete variable domain, with remaining parts taken from reference TRBV11-2 and TRBJ2-7, reads EAGVAQSPRYKIIEKRQSVAFWCNPISGHATLYWYQQILGQGPKLLIQFQNNGVVDDSQLPKDRFSAERLKGVDSTLKIQPAKLEDSAVYLCASSLGPATYEQYFGPGTRLTVT.

A note on this clone: The junction differs from germline at one of its ends, possibly a read error. This chain uses TRBV7-7 with TRBJ2-1; TRBD2 agrees at 11 bases. Germline V gene sequence: CDR1 SSHAT, CDR2 FNYEAQ (reference sequence). This CDR3 is built from 15 residues. The CDR3 DNA is TGTGCTAGCAGCTTGGGGACTAGCGGATACAATGAGCAGTTCTTC. Protein: CASSLGTSGYNEQFF.

With respect to this clone: A far larger clone is only one base removed, so a read error is likely. The chain links TRBV7-9 to TRBJ1-2; tentatively, D is TRBD1 (5 bases). Trimming took 4 bases from V and 2 from J, leaving 5 bases between them. This CDR3 has 12 residues. Germline-derived CDR1 and CDR2 are SEHNR and FQNEAQ (reference sequence). The DNA for the CDR3 is TGTGCCAGCAGCTGGACAAACTATGGCTACACCTTC. Protein product: CASSWTNYGYTF.

The chain links TRBV7-2 to TRBJ1-2; 7 nucleotides line up with TRBD1. The V gene end was trimmed by 2 bases and the J gene end by 8 bases; junction bases not matched to a gene: 11. The CDR3 has 15 residues. Germline V gives CDR1 SGHTA, CDR2 FQGNSA. The CDR3 loop is CASSLQSARGDGYTF. The DNA of the CDR3 is TGTGCCAGCAGCTTACAGTCGGCCAGGGGGGACGGCTACACCTTC.

V is TRBV7-3 and J is TRBJ2-1, with 12 positions matching TRBD2. The CDR3 is 15 amino acids. V shed 3 bases, J shed 10 bases, and the junction held 7 bases outside the gene matches. Germline values: CDR1 SGHTA, CDR2 FQGTGA. CDR3 residues: CASSFGLAGLEEQFF. The CDR3 DNA reads TGTGCCAGCAGCTTCGGACTAGCGGGGTTGGAGGAGCAGTTCTTC.

The chain couples TRBV6-5 to TRBJ1-4, with D tentatively TRBD1 (6 bases). Germline values: CDR1 MNHEY, CDR2 SVGAGI. The CDR3 has 13 residues. The V gene lost 9 bases and the J gene lost 5 bases, with 13 bases spanning the gap. CDR3 protein: CASSTGQNEKLFF. As DNA, the CDR3 is TGTGCCAGTTCGACCGGACAGAATGAAAAACTGTTTTTT.

V and J are TRBV6-5 and TRBJ1-1; possibly TRBD1 for D (6 bases). Between the trimmed V and J ends, which lost 4 bases and 1 base, there was a span of 10 bases. Germline CDR1 MNHEY, CDR2 SVGAGI. The CDR3 loop spans 14 amino acids. The DNA of the CDR3 is TGTGCCAGCAGTTCGGGACACCCGAACACTGAAGCTTTCTTT. As protein: CASSSGHPNTEAFF.

The chain recombines TRBV20-1 with TRBJ1-2; unclear D gene. In germline, CDR1 is DFQATT, CDR2 SNEGSKA (reference sequence). The CDR3 sequence is 11 residues long. Trimming took off 2 bases at V and 7 bases at J, with 8 bases between the two ends. CDR3 coding DNA: TGCAGTGCTAGACTGCATGGTGGCTACACCTTC. It codes for CSARLHGGYTF.

This clone showed up just a few times. The chain couples TRBV3-1 (or the pseudogene TRBV3-2) to TRBJ2-5; 8 positions match TRBD2. Per germline, CDR1 LGHDT and CDR2 YNNKEL (reference sequence). This CDR3 spans 15 amino acids. Trimming removed 4 bases from V and 1 base from J; junction bases left unmatched: 5. Written as DNA, the CDR3 is TGTGCCAGCAGCCCCGGGACTAGTTCCCAAGAGACCCAGTACTTC. It translates to CASSPGTSSQETQYF.

This clone was detected only a few times. The chain employs TRBV10-1 and TRBJ1-1, with D possibly being TRBD1 (5 bases). V was trimmed by 9 bases and J by 0 bases, leaving 14 bases between them. This CDR3 region has 14 residues. Germline V gene lookup returns CDR1 WNHNN and CDR2 SYGVQD (reference sequence). The CDR3 bases are TGCGCCAGTTCTATAGAGGGGATGAACACTGAAGCTTTCTTT. This sequence encodes CASSIEGMNTEAFF.

The CDR3 loop reads CASKVGQSYNEQFF. CDR3 DNA: TGTGCCAGCAAGGTGGGCCAATCCTACAATGAGCAGTTCTTC. The chain couples TRBV6-5 to TRBJ2-1; no reliable D call. The CDR3 is made up of 14 amino acids. Germline CDR1 and CDR2: MNHEY and SVGAGI. V lost 7 bases to trimming and J lost 1 base, with 11 bases between them.

The chain uses TRBV7-3 and TRBJ2-1; TRBD1 aligns across 7 bases. V was clipped by 5 bases and J by 0 bases; unmatched bases: 4. This CDR3 region has 15 residues. Germline CDR1 SGHTA, CDR2 FQGTGA. CDR3 loop: CASSPAGGSYNEQFF. In nucleotides, the CDR3 is TGTGCCAGCAGCCCTGCAGGGGGCTCCTACAATGAGCAGTTCTTC. Full variable domain (missing parts from reference TRBV7-3 and TRBJ2-1): GAGVSQTPSNKVTEKGKYVELRCDPISGHTALYWYRQSLGQGPEFLIYFQGTGAADDSGLPNDRFFAVRPEGSVSTLKIQRTERGDSAVYLCASSPAGGSYNEQFFGPGTRLTVL.

The chain couples TRBV7-2 to TRBJ2-7, with TRBD2 matching 8 bases. J was trimmed by 3 bases and V by 5 bases; bases with no gene match: 9. CDR3 length: 15 residues. CDR1 SGHTA and CDR2 FQGNSA come from the germline V gene. The CDR3 loop reads CASSPSGGRIYEQYF. DNA for the CDR3: TGTGCCAGCAGCCCATCGGGGGGGAGGATCTACGAGCAGTACTTC.